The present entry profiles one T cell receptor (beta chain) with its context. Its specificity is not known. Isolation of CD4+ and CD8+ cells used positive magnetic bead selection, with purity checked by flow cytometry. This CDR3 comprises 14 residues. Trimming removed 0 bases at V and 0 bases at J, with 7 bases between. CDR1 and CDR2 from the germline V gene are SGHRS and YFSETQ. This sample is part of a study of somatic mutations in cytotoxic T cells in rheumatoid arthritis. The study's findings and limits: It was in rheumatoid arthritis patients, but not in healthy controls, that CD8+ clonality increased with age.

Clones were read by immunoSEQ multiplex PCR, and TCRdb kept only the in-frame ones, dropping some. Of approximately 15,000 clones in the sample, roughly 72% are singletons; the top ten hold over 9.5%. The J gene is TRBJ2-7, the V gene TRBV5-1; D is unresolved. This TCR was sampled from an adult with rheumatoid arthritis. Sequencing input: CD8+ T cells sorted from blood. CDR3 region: CASSLDGYSYEQYF. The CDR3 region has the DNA TGCGCCAGCAGCTTGGATGGATACTCCTACGAGCAGTACTTC. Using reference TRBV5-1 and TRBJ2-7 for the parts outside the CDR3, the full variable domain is KAGVTQTPRYLIKTRGQQVTLSCSPISGHRSVSWYQQTPGQGLQFLFEYFSETQRNKGNFPGRFSGRQFSNSRSEMNVSTLELGDSALYLCASSLDGYSYEQYFGPGTRLTVT.